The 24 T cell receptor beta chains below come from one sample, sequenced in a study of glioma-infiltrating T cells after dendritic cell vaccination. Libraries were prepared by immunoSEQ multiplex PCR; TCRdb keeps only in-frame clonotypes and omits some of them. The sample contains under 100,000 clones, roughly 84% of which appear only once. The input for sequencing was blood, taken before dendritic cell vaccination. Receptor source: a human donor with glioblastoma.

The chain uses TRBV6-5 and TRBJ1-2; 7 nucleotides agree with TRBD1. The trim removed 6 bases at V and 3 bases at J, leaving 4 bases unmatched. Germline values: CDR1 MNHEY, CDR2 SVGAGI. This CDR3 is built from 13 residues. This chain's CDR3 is CASRQGMDYGYTF. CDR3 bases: TGTGCCAGCAGACAGGGGATGGACTATGGCTACACCTTC.

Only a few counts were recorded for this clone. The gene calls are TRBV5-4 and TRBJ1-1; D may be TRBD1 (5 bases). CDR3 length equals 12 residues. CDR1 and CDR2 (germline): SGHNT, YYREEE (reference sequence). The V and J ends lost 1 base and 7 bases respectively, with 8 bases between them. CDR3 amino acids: CASSLRTGEAFF. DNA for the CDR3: TGTGCCAGCAGCTTGCGTACAGGTGAAGCTTTCTTT.

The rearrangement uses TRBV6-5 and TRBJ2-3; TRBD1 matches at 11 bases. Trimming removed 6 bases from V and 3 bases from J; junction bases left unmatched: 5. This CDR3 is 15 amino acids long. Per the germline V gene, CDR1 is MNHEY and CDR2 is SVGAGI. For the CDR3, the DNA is TGTGCCAGCAGGGGACAGGGGGTTCTGACAGATACGCAGTATTTT. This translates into CASRGQGVLTDTQYF.

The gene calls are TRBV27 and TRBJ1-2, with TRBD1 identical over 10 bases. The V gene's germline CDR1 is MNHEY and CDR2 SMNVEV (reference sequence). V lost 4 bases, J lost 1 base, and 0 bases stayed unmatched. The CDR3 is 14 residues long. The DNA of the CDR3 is TGTGCCAGCAGTTGGGACAGGGGTAACTATGGCTACACCTTC. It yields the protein CASSWDRGNYGYTF.

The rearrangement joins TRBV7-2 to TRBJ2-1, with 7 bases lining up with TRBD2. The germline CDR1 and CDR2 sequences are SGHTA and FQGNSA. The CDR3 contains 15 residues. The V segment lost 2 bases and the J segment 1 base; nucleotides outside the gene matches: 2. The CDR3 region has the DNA TGTGCCAGCAGCTTAACGGGGGGATCCTACAATGAGCAGTTCTTC. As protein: CASSLTGGSYNEQFF.

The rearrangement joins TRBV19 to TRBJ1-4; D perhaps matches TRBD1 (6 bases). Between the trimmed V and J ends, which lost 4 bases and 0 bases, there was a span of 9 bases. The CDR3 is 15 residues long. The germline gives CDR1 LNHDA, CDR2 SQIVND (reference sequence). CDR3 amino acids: CASSKRQATNEKLFF. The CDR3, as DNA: TGTGCCAGTAGTAAGCGACAGGCAACTAATGAAAAACTGTTTTTT.

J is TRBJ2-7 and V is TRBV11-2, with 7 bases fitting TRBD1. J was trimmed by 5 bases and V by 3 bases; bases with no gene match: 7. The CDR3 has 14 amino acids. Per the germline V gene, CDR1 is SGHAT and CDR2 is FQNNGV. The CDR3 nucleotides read TGTGCCAGCAGCTTGGGACAGTTGGGGAACGAGCAGTACTTC. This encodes CASSLGQLGNEQYF.

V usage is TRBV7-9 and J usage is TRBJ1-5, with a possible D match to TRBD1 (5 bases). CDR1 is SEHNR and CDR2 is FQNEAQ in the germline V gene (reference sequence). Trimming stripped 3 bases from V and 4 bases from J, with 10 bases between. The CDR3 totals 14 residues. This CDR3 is CASSFMGGNQPQHF. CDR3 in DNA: TGTGCCAGCAGCTTCATGGGGGGAAATCAGCCCCAGCATTTT.

CDR3 residues: CASSPSGGQGEKLFF. In nucleotides, the CDR3 is TGCGCCAGCAGCCCCTCAGGGGGGCAGGGTGAAAAACTGTTTTTT. The chain carries TRBV5-1 and TRBJ1-4, with 7 bases identical to TRBD1. The J segment lost 7 bases and the V segment lost 4 bases, leaving 10 bases of the junction unmatched. Germline CDR1 is SGHRS and CDR2 is YFSETQ. The CDR3 is 15 residues long. Together with reference TRBV5-1 and TRBJ1-4, the CDR3 gives the full variable domain: KAGVTQTPRYLIKTRGQQVTLSCSPISGHRSVSWYQQTPGQGLQFLFEYFSETQRNKGNFPGRFSGRQFSNSRSEMNVSTLELGDSALYLCASSPSGGQGEKLFFGSGTQLSVL.

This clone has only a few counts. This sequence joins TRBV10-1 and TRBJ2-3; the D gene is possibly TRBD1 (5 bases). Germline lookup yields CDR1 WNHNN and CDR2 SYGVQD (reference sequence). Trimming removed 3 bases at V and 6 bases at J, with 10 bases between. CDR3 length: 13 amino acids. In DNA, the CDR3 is TGCGCCAGCAGTGATGTAGGGGTCGATACGCAGTATTTT. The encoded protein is CASSDVGVDTQYF.

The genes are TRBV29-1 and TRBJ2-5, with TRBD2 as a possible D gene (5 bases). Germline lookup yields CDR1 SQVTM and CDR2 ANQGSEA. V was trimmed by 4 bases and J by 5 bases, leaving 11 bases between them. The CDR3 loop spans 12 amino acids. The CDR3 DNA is TGCAGCGTTGTCGAGGGTTTGGAGACCCAGTACTTC. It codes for CSVVEGLETQYF.

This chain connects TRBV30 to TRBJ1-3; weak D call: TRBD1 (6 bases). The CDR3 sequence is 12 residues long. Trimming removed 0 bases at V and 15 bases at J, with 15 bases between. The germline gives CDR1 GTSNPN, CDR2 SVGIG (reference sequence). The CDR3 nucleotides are TGTGCCTGGAGTGTGTCAGCAGGGGCAGAATATTTT. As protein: CAWSVSAGAEYF. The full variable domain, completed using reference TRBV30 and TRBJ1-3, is SQTIHQWPATLVQPVGSPLSLECTVEGTSNPNLYWYRQAAGRGLQLLFYSVGIGQISSEVPQNLSASRPQDRQFILSSKKLLLSDSGFYLCAWSVSAGAEYFGEGSWLTVV.

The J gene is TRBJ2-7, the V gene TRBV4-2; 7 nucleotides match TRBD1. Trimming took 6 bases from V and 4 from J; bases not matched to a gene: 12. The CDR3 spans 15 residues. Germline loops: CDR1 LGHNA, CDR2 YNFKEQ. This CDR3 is CASSPTGPALYEQYF. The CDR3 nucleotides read TGTGCCAGCAGTCCGACAGGGCCTGCTTTATACGAGCAGTACTTC.

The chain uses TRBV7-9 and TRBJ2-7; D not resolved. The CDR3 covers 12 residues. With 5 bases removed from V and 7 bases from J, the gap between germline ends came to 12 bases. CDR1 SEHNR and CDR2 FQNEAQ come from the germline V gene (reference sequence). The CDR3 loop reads CASSDTPREQYF. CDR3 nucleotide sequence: TGTGCCAGCAGCGACACTCCAAGGGAGCAGTACTTC.

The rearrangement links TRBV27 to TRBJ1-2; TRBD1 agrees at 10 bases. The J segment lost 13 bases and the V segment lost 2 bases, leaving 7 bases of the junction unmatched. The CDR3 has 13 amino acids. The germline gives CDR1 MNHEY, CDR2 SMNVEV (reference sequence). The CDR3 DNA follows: TGTGCCAGCAGTTTAAAACCCGGGACAGGGGTCACCTTC. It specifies CASSLKPGTGVTF.

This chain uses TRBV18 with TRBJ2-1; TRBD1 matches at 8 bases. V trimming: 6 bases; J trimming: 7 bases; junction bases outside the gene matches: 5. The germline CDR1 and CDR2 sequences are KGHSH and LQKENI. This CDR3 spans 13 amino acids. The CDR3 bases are TGTGCCAGCTCCAGGACAGGGTGGAATGAGCAGTTCTTC. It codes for CASSRTGWNEQFF.

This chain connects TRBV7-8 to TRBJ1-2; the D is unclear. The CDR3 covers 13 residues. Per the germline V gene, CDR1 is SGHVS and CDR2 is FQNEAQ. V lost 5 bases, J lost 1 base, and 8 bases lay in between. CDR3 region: CASSLGGNYGYTF. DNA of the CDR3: TGTGCCAGCAGCCTCGGAGGTAACTATGGCTACACCTTC.

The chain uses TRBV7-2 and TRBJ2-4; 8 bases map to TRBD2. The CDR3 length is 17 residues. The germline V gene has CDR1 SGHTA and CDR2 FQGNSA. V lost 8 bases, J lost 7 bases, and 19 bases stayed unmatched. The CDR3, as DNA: TGTGCCAGCGCGGCCTTAGCGGGACGTTCAGTGCAGAACATTCAGTACTTC. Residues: CASAALAGRSVQNIQYF.

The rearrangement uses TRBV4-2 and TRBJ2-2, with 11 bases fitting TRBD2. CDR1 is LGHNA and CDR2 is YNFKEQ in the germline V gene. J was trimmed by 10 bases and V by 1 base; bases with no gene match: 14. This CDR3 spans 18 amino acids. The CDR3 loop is CASSQGLAGGFSSEELFF. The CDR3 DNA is TGTGCCAGCAGCCAAGGCCTAGCGGGAGGATTTTCTTCGGAGGAGCTGTTTTTT.

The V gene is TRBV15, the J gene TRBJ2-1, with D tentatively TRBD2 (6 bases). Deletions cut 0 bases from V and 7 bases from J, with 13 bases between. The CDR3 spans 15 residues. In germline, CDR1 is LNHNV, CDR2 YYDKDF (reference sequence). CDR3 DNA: TGTGCCACCAGCAGAGATGGGACTCCGGCAAATGAGCAGTTCTTC. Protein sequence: CATSRDGTPANEQFF.

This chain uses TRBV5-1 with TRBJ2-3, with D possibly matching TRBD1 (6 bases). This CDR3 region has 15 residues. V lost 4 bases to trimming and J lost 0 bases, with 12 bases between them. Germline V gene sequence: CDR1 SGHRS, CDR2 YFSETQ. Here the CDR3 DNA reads TGCGCCAGCAGCCTACAGGGTCGTAGCACAGATACGCAGTATTTT. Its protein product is CASSLQGRSTDTQYF. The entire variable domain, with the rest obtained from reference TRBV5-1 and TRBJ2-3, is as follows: KAGVTQTPRYLIKTRGQQVTLSCSPISGHRSVSWYQQTPGQGLQFLFEYFSETQRNKGNFPGRFSGRQFSNSRSEMNVSTLELGDSALYLCASSLQGRSTDTQYFGPGTRLTVL.

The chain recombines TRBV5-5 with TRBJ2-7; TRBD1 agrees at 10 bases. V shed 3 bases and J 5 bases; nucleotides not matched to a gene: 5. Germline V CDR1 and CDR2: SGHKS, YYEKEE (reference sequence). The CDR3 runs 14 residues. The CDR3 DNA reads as TGTGCCAGCAGCTGGGGACAGGGGATCCACGAGCAGTACTTC. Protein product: CASSWGQGIHEQYF.

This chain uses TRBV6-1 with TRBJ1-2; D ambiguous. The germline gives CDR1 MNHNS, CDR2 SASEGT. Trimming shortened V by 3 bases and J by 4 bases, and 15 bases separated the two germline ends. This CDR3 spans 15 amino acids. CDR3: CASSDVPIMSYGYTF. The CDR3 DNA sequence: TGTGCCAGCAGTGATGTGCCTATTATGAGCTATGGCTACACCTTC.

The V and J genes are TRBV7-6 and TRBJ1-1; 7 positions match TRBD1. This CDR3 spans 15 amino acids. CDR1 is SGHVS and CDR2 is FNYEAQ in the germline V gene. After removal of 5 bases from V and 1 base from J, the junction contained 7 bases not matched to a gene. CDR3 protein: CASSPTRGWNTEAFF. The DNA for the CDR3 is TGTGCCAGCAGCCCCACCAGGGGGTGGAACACTGAAGCTTTCTTT.